This TCR beta chain derives from a study of cytomegalovirus exposure and HLA in healthy donors (dated by TCRdb to the late 2010s). Describing the broader study: An earlier analysis of several hundred of the donors reported 276 Gb of sequence data and about 100 million unique TCR beta sequences from about 179 million T cells. The number of typed donors differed by locus: about 620-640 for A, B, C, DRB1 and DQB1; some 540 for DQA1; some 610 for DPA1; and about 450 for DPB1. The aim of the study was to test whether cataloging public T cell receptors could identify signatures of past pathogen exposure. All discovery cohort repertoires had been generated using a single sequencing platform. A later analysis re-examined previously published TCR beta repertoires from about 700 donors and added high-resolution HLA genotyping to investigate patterns of TCR occurrence. The study combined high-throughput TCR immunosequencing, statistical association of individual TCRs with disease status, and machine learning to predict cytomegalovirus infection status. Across roughly 420 genotyped donors of the cohort, an average of approximately 200,000 unique TCR beta nucleotide sequences per donor were sequenced, and around 20% of those sequences were non-productive. Alongside the repertoire data, information on donor age, sex, ethnicity and CMV serostatus was compiled. HLA typing covered class I and class II loci at four-digit resolution. Among the roughly 380 genotyped donors, around 81% belonged to the genetic ancestry cluster associated with self-reported Caucasian donors. An early release covering roughly 600 HLA-typed donors comprised 250 to 350 gigabases of sequencing data and roughly 85 million unique TCR sequences. Genome-wide SNP genotypes for about 55% of the roughly 670 donors were used in a later genetic analysis, which treated that subset as a discovery cohort. The study profiled the T cell repertoires of 550 to 700 subjects by immunosequencing and related them to cytomegalovirus serostatus. In addition to the first cohort of roughly 700 subjects, a separate validation cohort of about 120 different subjects was used. In an earlier analysis of 550 to 700 of the donors, high-throughput TCR beta sequencing was used to judge whether each TCR beta V gene segment behaved as functional or pseudogenic. Because of strong linkage in the cohort, five DR-DQ haplotypes were treated as single units for association and clustering. Rather than using new phenotypic data, the later analysis identified candidate immune exposures from TCR beta sequences and from how often those sequences occurred across donors. General findings and caveats noted by the study authors: In a later analysis, TCR association rates were found to vary across HLA loci, with the most associated TCRs seen for DRB1 alleles and the fewest for HLA-C alleles. In a later analysis, several top co-occurrence clusters were reported to appear linked to parvovirus B19, influenza, CMV and Epstein-Barr virus. The presence/absence analyses assumed that sequencing depth was roughly uniform across donors, and that assumption may not be true. Cytomegalovirus status was reported to be diagnosed by the classifier with high specificity and sensitivity in both the original and validation cohorts. The study listed 164 TCR beta chains as associated with cytomegalovirus. A group of highly shared sequence variants was considered likely to be a technical artifact of the sequencing pipeline. Only TCR beta chains were sequenced in this cohort, and the absence of alpha or paired-chain data limited detectable features. In a later analysis, around 17,000 TCR beta sequences were associated with specific HLA alleles at a false discovery rate of 0.05. Broadly in line with IMGT annotations, most TCR beta V segments showed up in productive rearrangements about 90% or about 30% of the time in an earlier analysis of 587 of the donors. In vitro tests confirmed that a few of the cytomegalovirus-associated TCR beta chains recognize cytomegalovirus antigens. Correlated functional status among segregating V segments might be attributable to linkage disequilibrium, but an unknown experimental factor could not be ruled out. Because the 87-base-pair reads could not distinguish some IMGT-functional V segments, including TRBV6-2 and TRBV6-3, those segments were excluded. When HLA alleles, especially DR and DQ, strongly co-occurred, TCR associations were difficult to assign to individual alleles. HLA typing was unavailable for some donors at each locus, so association tests used only the typed subset. In a later genetic analysis, fewer N-insertions in productive TCRs were reported among donors in an Asian-associated ancestry cluster than the approximately 670-donor mean. In a later analysis, most CMV-associated TCR beta chains were found to appear HLA-restricted, with HLA associations seemingly driven largely by CMV exposure. Over 15 rarely observed V segments, including chromosome 9 orphons, were excluded from the earlier analysis of about 610 of the donors because counts were too low. In a later genetic analysis, a missense DCLRE1C variant was associated with V-gene and J-gene trimming of TCR beta chains, and the association was replicated in an independent cohort. The authors suggested that the approach could potentially be extended to other disease states and immunological phenotypes. In a later analysis, HLA-associated TCR beta chains showed more clonal expansion and lower generation probabilities than non-associated chains that were equally common. Immune exposure information for the cohort was limited to CMV serostatus. Most TCR sequences were observed very rarely across donors, whereas some public TCRs were present in many individuals. A further reported finding was that TCR beta sequences accurately predicted the HLA-A and HLA-B alleles for most subjects in the first cohort.

According to the germline V gene, CDR1 reads SQVTM and CDR2 reads ANQGSEA. The V end loses 5 bases and the J end loses 1 base, and a stretch of 8 bases separates them. The CDR3, cysteine through phenylalanine, is 12 amino acids long. Kept here is only the CDR3 DNA, which spans 36 bases and is read in frame from base 1. The library relied on the immunoSEQ multiplex PCR assay. For the multiplex PCR, a mixture combining 60 forward primers for TCR Vbeta segments and 13 reverse primers for TCR Jbeta segments was used. Amplification of the CDR3 region of rearranged TCR beta genes was performed with a multiplex PCR assay on genomic DNA. On the Illumina HiSeq System, the amplified TCR beta libraries were sequenced as 87-base-pair reads. From the authors' description of their analysis: In a later analysis, approximately 74 million unique TCR beta chains were counted across the roughly 670 repertoires, and roughly 10 million of these chains were shared by at least two donors. A nearest-neighbor algorithm error-corrected the raw reads and collapsed the reads into unique sequences, merging closely related sequences to remove PCR and sequencing errors. Alignment of CDR3 sequences to IMGT reference sequences was used to assign V, D and J gene segments. For a sequence to be retained, a match of at least six nucleotides to both a V gene segment and a J gene segment was required. A rearrangement was called productive if the CDR3 had no stop codons and remained in frame with V and J, and every other rearrangement was called non-productive. Following IMGT convention, CDR3 was defined as the stretch from the second conserved V-encoded cysteine to the conserved J-encoded phenylalanine. Sequences without an unambiguous match to a single V gene segment were excluded from the earlier analysis of a few hundred of the donors. In an earlier analysis of approximately 500 of the donors, a V segment was called functional when productive rearrangements were above 56.7%, and segregating when the standard deviation between donors exceeded 5%. A statistical classification framework was built to diagnose cytomegalovirus status from the catalog of TCR beta chain sequences. In a later analysis, TCR nucleotide sequences were compared against IMGT/GENE-DB human TR gene sequences so that V and J genes could be assigned. The TCRdist pipeline was used in a later analysis to assign CDR3 sequences and most-parsimonious VDJ recombination scenarios. In a later analysis, each TCR beta chain was defined by its CDR3 amino acid sequence together with its V-gene family, and reads lacking a unique V-gene family were excluded. To address suspected cross-contamination and a sequencing artifact, a later analysis removed around 600 highly shared, low-generation-probability nucleotide sequences. In a later analysis, a clonal expansion index for each public chain was calculated from normalized within-repertoire ranks of inferred template counts. Generation probabilities in a later analysis came from a VDJ recombination model fitted to out-of-frame rearrangements, and those results were checked against IGoR. In a later analysis, TCR-TCR, TCR-HLA and TCR-CMV co-occurrence was scored with hypergeometric tests, and a repertoire-size bias correction was applied to TCR pairs. To estimate false discovery rates, a later analysis permuted the HLA or CMV assignments 20 times. In a later analysis, co-occurring TCRs were grouped with DBSCAN, and TCRdist sequence similarity was added when clustering was performed within HLA-allele-positive subsets. For co-occurrence clustering, repertoires with fewer than 30,000 or more than 120,000 public chains were excluded, along with four or five repertoires with anomalous nucleotide sharing. TCRdb obtained this table from immuneACCESS and retained in-frame rearrangements with V and J assigned. These tables miss some clones; where compared with another copy, unresolved V genes account for less than half of the shortfall, and the remainder is unexplained. For V, J and clone size, that table is used; D and trimming come from the DNA. Counted in this sample were roughly 140,000 clones; 64% of them appeared once. 3% of the sample lies in the top ten.

Concerning this clone: It has no known antigen specificity. Nothing much larger sits one base from this clone, and base qualities are not available.

In total, approximately 610 healthy bone marrow donors made up the cohort. Cohort members were all nominally healthy when sampled, although unrecorded immune exposures were likely present. The donor was CMV seropositive and belonged to the group of about 290 seropositive cohort members. A peripheral blood sample was provided by each donor, and peripheral blood mononuclear cells were used for TCR beta sequencing. Genomic DNA extraction from the blood cell samples was performed with the Qiagen DNeasy Blood Extraction Kit. Sequencing used PBMCs. The chain is assembled from TRBV29-1 and TRBJ1-1, with the D gene call left open. This clonotype was obtained from a woman aged 30 to 39 in good health and CMV-seropositive. The nucleotide sequence reads as follows: TGCAGCGTTTGCCGACAGAACACTGAAGCTTTCTTT. This is translated as CSVCRQNTEAFF.